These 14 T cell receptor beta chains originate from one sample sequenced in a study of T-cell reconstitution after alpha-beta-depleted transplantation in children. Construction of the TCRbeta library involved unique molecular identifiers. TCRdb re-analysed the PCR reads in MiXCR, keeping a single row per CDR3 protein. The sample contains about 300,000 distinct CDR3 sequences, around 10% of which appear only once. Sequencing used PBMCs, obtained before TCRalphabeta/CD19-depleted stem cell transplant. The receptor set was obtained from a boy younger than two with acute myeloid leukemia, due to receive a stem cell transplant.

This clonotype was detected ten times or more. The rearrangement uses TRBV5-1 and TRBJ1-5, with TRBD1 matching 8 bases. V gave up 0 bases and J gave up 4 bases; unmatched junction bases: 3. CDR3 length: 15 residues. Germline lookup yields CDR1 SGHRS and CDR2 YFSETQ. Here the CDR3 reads CASSLEGQANQPQHF. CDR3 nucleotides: TGCGCCAGCAGCTTGGAGGGACAGGCTAATCAGCCCCAGCATTTT.

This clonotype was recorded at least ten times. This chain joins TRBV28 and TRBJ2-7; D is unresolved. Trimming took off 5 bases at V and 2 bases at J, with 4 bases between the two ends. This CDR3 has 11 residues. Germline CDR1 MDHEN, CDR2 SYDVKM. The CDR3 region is CASSNAYEQYF. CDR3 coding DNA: TGTGCCAGCAGTAACGCCTACGAGCAGTACTTC.

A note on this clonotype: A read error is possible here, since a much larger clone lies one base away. CDR3 in DNA: TGTGCCAGCAGCTTAGGGTACAGGGGCTACGAGCCGTACTTC. This translates into CASSLGYRGYEPYF. The rearrangement links TRBV7-2 to TRBJ2-7; 7 nucleotides align to TRBD1. This CDR3 spans 14 amino acids. The germline CDR1 and CDR2 sequences are SGHTA and FQGNSA.

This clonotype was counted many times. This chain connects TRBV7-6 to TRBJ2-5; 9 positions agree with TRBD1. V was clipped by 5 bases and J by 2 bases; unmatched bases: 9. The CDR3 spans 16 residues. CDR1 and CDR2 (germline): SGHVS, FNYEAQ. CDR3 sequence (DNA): TGTGCCAGCAGCACGGGACAGGGACCCGCTCAAGAGACCCAGTACTTC. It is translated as CASSTGQGPAQETQYF.

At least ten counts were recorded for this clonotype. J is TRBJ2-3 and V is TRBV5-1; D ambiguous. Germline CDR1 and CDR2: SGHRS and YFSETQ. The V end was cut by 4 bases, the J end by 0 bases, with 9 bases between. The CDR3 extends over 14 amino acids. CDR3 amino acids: CASSLLRSTDTQYF. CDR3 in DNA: TGCGCCAGCAGCCTTCTGCGTAGCACAGATACGCAGTATTTT.

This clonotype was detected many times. The CDR3 DNA follows: TGCGCCAGCAGCGCCGGGACAGTGAACACTGAAGCTTTCTTT. It translates to CASSAGTVNTEAFF. The chain combines TRBV5-1 with TRBJ1-1; 7 bases match TRBD1. The CDR3 totals 14 residues. J lost 0 bases, V lost 4 bases, and 3 bases had no gene match. In germline, CDR1 is SGHRS, CDR2 YFSETQ.

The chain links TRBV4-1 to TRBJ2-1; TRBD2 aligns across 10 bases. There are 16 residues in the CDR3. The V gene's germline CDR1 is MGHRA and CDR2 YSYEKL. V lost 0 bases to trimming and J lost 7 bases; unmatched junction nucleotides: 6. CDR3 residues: CASSQDPAGGPNEQFF. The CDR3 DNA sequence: TGCGCCAGCAGCCAAGATCCAGCGGGAGGGCCGAATGAGCAGTTCTTC.

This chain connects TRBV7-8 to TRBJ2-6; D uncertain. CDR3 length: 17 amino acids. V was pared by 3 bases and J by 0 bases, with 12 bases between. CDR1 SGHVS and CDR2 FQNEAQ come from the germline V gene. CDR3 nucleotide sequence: TGTGCCAGCAGCTTCTGGGATTCGCCCTCTGGGGCCAACGTCCTGACTTTC. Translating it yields CASSFWDSPSGANVLTF.

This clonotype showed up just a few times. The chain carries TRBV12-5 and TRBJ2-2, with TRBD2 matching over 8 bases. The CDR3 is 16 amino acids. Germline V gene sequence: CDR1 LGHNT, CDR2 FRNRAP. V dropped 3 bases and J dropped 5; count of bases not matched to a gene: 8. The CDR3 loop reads CASGFGSVAGTGELFF. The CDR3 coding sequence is TGTGCTAGTGGTTTTGGCTCGGTAGCGGGGACCGGGGAGCTGTTTTTT. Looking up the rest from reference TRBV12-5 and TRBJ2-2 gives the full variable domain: DARVTQTPRHKVTEMGQEVTMRCQPILGHNTVFWYRQTMMQGLELLAYFRNRAPLDDSGMPKDRFSAEMPDATLATLKIQPSEPRDSAVYFCASGFGSVAGTGELFFGEGSRLTVL.

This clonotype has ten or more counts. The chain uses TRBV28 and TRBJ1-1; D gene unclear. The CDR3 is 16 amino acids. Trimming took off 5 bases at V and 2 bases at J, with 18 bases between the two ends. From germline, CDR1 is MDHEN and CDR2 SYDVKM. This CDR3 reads CASSHNLMGQNTEAFF. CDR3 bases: TGTGCCAGCAGTCACAACCTAATGGGCCAAAACACTGAAGCTTTCTTT.

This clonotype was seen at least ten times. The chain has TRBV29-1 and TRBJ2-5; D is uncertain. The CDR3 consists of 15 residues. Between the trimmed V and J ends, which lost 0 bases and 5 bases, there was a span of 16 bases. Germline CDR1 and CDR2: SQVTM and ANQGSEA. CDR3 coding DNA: TGCAGCGTTGAAGATCCAGGCCGACTGCGGGAGACCCAGTACTTC. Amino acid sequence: CSVEDPGRLRETQYF.

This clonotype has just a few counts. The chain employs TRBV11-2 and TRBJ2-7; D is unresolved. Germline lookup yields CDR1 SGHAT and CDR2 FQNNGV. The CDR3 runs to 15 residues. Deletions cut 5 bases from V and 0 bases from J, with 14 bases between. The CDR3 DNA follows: TGTGCCAGCAGCCCCGGAAAGGGTTTCTCCTACGAGCAGTACTTC. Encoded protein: CASSPGKGFSYEQYF.

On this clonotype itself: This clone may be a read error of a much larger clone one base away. The CDR3 DNA follows: TGCGCCAGCTTGCGGGCTCCCGGGGAGCTGCTTTTT. It translates to CASLRAPGELLF. The rearrangement uses TRBV5-1 and TRBJ2-2; possible D gene TRBD2, 5 bases. Per germline, CDR1 SGHRS and CDR2 YFSETQ. The CDR3 consists of 12 residues.

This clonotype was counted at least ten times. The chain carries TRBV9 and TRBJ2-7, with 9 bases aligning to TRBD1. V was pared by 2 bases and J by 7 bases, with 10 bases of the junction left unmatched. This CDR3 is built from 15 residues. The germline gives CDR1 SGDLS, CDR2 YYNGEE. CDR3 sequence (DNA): TGTGCCAGCAGCGTCTCGCCGGGACAGGGTAAGGAGCAGTACTTC. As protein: CASSVSPGQGKEQYF.